This is a list of T cell receptor beta chains from one sample in a study of T cell responses to AZD1222 COVID-19 vaccine. The table came from immunoSEQ multiplex PCR; TCRdb's copy has only in-frame clones and leaves some out. The sample contains 99,000 or so clones, roughly 92% of which appear only once. Sample: peripheral blood, taken on day 0 of AZD1222 vaccination. Source of these receptors: an adult in good health. CDR3s include the opening cysteine and the closing phenylalanine or tryptophan. D genes are given only for firm matches. Only part of the rows carry a size: once, few, many, or a class if the clone is expanded.

v_call	d_call	clone_size	j_call	cdr3_aa	cdr3_nt
TRBV15	NA	NA	TRBJ1-2	CATSRDQASRGYTF	TGTGCCACCAGCAGAGACCAAGCCTCGCGAGGCTACACCTTC
TRBV14	NA	NA	TRBJ1-2	CARDPEGYGYTF	TGTGCCAGAGACCCCGAAGGCTATGGCTACACCTTC
TRBV3-1/TRBV3-2	NA	NA	TRBJ2-5	CASSQEGGTETQYF	TGTGCCAGCAGCCAAGAGGGCGGGACAGAGACCCAGTACTTC
TRBV7-3	NA	NA	TRBJ1-2	CASSKLRDISGYTF	TGTGCCAGCAGCAAACTGAGGGACATCTCTGGCTACACCTTC
TRBV7-8	NA	NA	TRBJ1-2	CASSLATGDSFGYTF	TGTGCCAGCAGCTTAGCGACGGGGGATAGTTTTGGCTACACCTTC
TRBV11-2	TRBD2	NA	TRBJ2-7	CASGGGTSGRQYF	TGTGCCTCGGGGGGGGGCACTAGCGGGAGGCAGTACTTC
TRBV24-1	TRBD2	NA	TRBJ2-3	CATSGGGSSTDTQYF	TGTGCCACCAGTGGCGGGGGTTCTAGCACAGATACGCAGTATTTT
TRBV27	NA	NA	TRBJ1-2	CASSLNFRGAERDYGYTF	TGTGCCAGCAGCCTAAACTTCAGGGGCGCAGAACGTGACTATGGCTACACCTTC
TRBV3-1/TRBV3-2	TRBD2	NA	TRBJ2-3	CASSLLAGETDTQYF	TGTGCCAGCAGCCTTTTAGCGGGAGAAACAGATACGCAGTATTTT
TRBV3-1/TRBV3-2	NA	NA	TRBJ2-1	CASSQARGEQFF	TGTGCCAGCAGCCAAGCACGGGGTGAGCAGTTCTTC
TRBV4-2	TRBD2	few	TRBJ2-5	CASSQEYGGGETQYF	TGTGCCAGCAGCCAAGAGTACGGCGGGGGAGAGACCCAGTACTTC
TRBV2	NA	NA	TRBJ2-7	CASKRRWETLEEQYF	TGTGCCAGCAAACGGCGGTGGGAGACCTTAGAGGAGCAGTACTTC
TRBV7-9	NA	once	TRBJ1-2	CASSSTAYNYGYTF	TGTGCCAGCAGCTCGACAGCATATAACTATGGCTACACCTTC
TRBV10-2	NA	NA	TRBJ1-1	CASYRESILNTEAFF	TGCGCCAGCTACAGGGAGAGCATATTGAACACTGAAGCTTTCTTT
TRBV7-9	NA	once	TRBJ2-4	CASSLGPVGGGGIQYF	TGTGCCAGCAGCTTAGGACCGGTGGGGGGCGGAGGCATTCAGTACTTC
TRBV3-1/TRBV3-2	TRBD2	once	TRBJ2-3	CASSRAVTSGTDTQYF	TGTGCCAGCAGCCGGGCCGTGACTAGCGGCACAGATACGCAGTATTTT
TRBV6-5	TRBD1	NA	TRBJ1-2	CATATGNYGYTF	TGTGCCACCGCGACAGGGAACTATGGCTACACCTTC
TRBV30	NA	NA	TRBJ2-3	CATTGIGTDTQYF	TGTGCCACTACAGGGATAGGCACAGATACGCAGTATTTT
TRBV6-2/TRBV6-3	NA	NA	TRBJ1-1	CASSYSIHGQAFF	TGTGCCAGCAGTTACTCGATTCATGGGCAAGCTTTCTTT
TRBV5-1	TRBD2	NA	TRBJ2-2	CASNIGGLSNTGELFF	TGCGCCAGCAACATTGGGGGACTATCGAACACCGGGGAGCTGTTTTTT
TRBV27	NA	NA	TRBJ1-3	CASRSGNTIYF	TGTGCCAGCAGGTCTGGAAACACCATATATTTT
TRBV5-1	TRBD1	NA	TRBJ1-4	CASSPTLTGDHEKLFF	TGCGCCAGCAGCCCGACCCTAACAGGGGACCATGAAAAACTGTTTTTT
TRBV7-9	NA	NA	TRBJ2-1	CASSLGGLNEQFF	TGTGCCAGCAGCTTAGGAGGATTAAATGAGCAGTTCTTC
TRBV4-2	NA	NA	TRBJ2-1	CATRRTGNEQFF	TGTGCCACCCGACGAACAGGTAATGAGCAGTTCTTC
TRBV6-2/TRBV6-3	NA	NA	TRBJ2-6	CASTPLGANVLTF	TGTGCCAGCACCCCTCTTGGGGCCAACGTCCTGACTTTC
TRBV19	NA	NA	TRBJ1-5	CATQTGTLLAHQPQHF	TGTGCCACCCAAACCGGGACACTACTGGCACATCAGCCCCAGCATTTT
TRBV19	TRBD1	NA	TRBJ1-3	CASGTGASGNTIYF	TGTGCCAGTGGGACAGGGGCCTCTGGAAACACCATATATTTT
TRBV6-5	TRBD2	NA	TRBJ2-3	CASSYGGSNTDTQYF	TGTGCCAGCAGTTATGGCGGGAGTAACACAGATACGCAGTATTTT
TRBV5-1	NA	NA	TRBJ2-7	CASSFQGPGLYEQYF	TGCGCCAGCAGCTTCCAGGGGCCCGGACTCTACGAGCAGTACTTC
TRBV2	TRBD2	NA	TRBJ2-3	CASRVLAGSTDTQYF	TGTGCCAGCAGGGTTTTAGCGGGATCCACAGATACGCAGTATTTT
TRBV3-1/TRBV3-2	TRBD2	NA	TRBJ2-7	CASSQGAGIYEQYF	TGTGCCAGCAGCCAAGGAGCGGGAATCTACGAGCAGTACTTC
TRBV7-6	TRBD2	NA	TRBJ2-3	CASSLLGTSGIPPDTQYF	TGTGCCAGCAGTCTTCTAGGCACTAGCGGGATCCCCCCAGATACGCAGTATTTT
TRBV28	NA	NA	TRBJ2-5	CASRSQETQYF	TGTGCCAGCAGGTCCCAAGAGACCCAGTACTTC
TRBV12-5	NA	NA	TRBJ2-1	CASVGSSYNEQFF	TGTGCTAGTGTCGGGAGCTCCTACAATGAGCAGTTCTTC
TRBV10-3	TRBD1	NA	TRBJ2-7	CATATGAEEQYF	TGTGCCACCGCAACAGGGGCGGAGGAGCAGTACTTC
TRBV11-2	NA	NA	TRBJ2-2	CASSILTGELFF	TGTGCCAGCAGCATACTAACCGGGGAGCTGTTTTTT
TRBV2	NA	once	TRBJ2-2	CASSEQGRWYTGELFF	TGTGCCAGCAGTGAACAGGGGCGCTGGTACACCGGGGAGCTGTTTTTT
TRBV5-1	NA	NA	TRBJ2-1	CASSLVSGLNYNEQFF	TGCGCCAGCAGCTTGGTATCGGGACTTAACTACAATGAGCAGTTCTTC
TRBV11-2	NA	NA	TRBJ2-7	CASSLTVGSEGIDEQYF	TGTGCCAGCAGCTTGACTGTAGGTAGCGAAGGCATTGACGAGCAGTACTTC
TRBV6-2/TRBV6-3	NA	NA	TRBJ1-5	CASSRPHREDQPQHF	TGTGCCAGCAGTAGACCACACAGGGAGGATCAGCCCCAGCATTTT
TRBV7-8	TRBD1	NA	TRBJ1-2	CASSLEGQGITNYGYTF	TGTGCCAGCAGCTTAGAAGGACAGGGGATTACTAACTATGGCTACACCTTC
TRBV3-1/TRBV3-2	NA	NA	TRBJ1-6	CASSQRLGVNSPLHF	TGTGCCAGCAGCCAACGCCTTGGAGTAAATTCACCCCTCCACTTT
TRBV7-2	NA	NA	TRBJ2-7	CASSLEGRGLGSYEQYF	TGTGCCAGCAGCTTAGAAGGGCGGGGCTTAGGCTCCTACGAGCAGTACTTC
TRBV30	TRBD1	NA	TRBJ1-2	CAWSGGQAGYGYTF	TGTGCCTGGAGTGGCGGACAGGCCGGCTATGGCTACACCTTC
TRBV27	NA	NA	TRBJ2-5	CASSLSVKTQETQYF	TGTGCCAGCAGTCTTTCGGTGAAGACCCAAGAGACCCAGTACTTC